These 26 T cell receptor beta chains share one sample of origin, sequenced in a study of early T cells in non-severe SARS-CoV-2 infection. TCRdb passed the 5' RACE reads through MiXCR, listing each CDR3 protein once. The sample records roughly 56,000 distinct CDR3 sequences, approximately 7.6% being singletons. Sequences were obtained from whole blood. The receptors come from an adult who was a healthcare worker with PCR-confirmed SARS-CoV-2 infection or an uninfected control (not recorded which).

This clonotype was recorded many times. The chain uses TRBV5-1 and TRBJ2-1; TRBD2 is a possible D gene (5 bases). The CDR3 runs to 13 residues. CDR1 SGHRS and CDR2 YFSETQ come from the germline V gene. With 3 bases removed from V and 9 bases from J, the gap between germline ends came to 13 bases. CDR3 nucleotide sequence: TGCGCCAGCAGCTCCCTTTCTAGCACTGAGCAGTTCTTC. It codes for CASSSLSSTEQFF. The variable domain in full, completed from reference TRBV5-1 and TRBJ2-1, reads KAGVTQTPRYLIKTRGQQVTLSCSPISGHRSVSWYQQTPGQGLQFLFEYFSETQRNKGNFPGRFSGRQFSNSRSEMNVSTLELGDSALYLCASSSLSSTEQFFGPGTRLTVL.

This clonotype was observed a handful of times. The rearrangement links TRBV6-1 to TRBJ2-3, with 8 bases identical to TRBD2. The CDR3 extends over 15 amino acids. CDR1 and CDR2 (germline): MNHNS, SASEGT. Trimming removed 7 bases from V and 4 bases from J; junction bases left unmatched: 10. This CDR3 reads CASTQRGGRADTQYF. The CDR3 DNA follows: TGTGCCAGCACCCAACGGGGGGGGAGGGCAGATACGCAGTATTTT.

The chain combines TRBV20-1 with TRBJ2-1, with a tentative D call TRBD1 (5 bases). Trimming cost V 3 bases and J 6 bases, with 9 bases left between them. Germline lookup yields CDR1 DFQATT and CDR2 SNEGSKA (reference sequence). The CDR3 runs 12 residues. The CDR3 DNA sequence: TGCAGTGCTAGCTCAGGGATCAATGAGCAGTTCTTC. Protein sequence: CSASSGINEQFF.

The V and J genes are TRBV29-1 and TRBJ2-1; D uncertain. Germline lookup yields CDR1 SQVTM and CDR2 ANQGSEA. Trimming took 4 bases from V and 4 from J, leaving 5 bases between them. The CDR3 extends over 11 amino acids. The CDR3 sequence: CSVGSYNEQFF. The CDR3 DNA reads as TGCAGCGTTGGGAGTTACAATGAGCAGTTCTTC.

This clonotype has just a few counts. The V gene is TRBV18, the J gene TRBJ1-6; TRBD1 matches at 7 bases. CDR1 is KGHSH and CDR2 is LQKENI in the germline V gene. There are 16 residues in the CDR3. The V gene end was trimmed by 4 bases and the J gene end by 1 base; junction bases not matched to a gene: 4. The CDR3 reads CASSLAGGSYNSPLHF. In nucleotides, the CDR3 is TGTGCCAGCTCACTGGCAGGGGGTTCCTATAATTCACCCCTCCACTTT.

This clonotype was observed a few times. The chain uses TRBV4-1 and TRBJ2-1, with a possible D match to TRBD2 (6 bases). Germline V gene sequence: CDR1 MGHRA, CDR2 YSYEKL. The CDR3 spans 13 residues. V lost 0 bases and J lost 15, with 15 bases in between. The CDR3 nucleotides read TGCGCCAGCAGCCAAGATCGGGAAGCGGGTCCGTTCTTC. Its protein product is CASSQDREAGPFF.

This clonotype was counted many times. Written as DNA, the CDR3 is TGTGCCAGCAGTTTTGGCGGGGGCGCCGATACGCAGTATTTT. Residues: CASSFGGGADTQYF. The J gene is TRBJ2-3, the V gene TRBV28; possibly TRBD2 for D (7 bases). This CDR3 is built from 14 residues. With 3 bases removed from V and 6 bases from J, the gap between germline ends came to 13 bases. CDR1 MDHEN and CDR2 SYDVKM come from the germline V gene.

CDR3 DNA sequence: TGTGCCAGCAGTTACTTATACACCGGGGAGCTGTTTTTT. Translated, it gives CASSYLYTGELFF. This chain links TRBV6-5 with TRBJ2-2; D remains ambiguous. V shed 1 base and J shed 3 bases, with 3 bases lying between them. This CDR3 has 13 residues. The germline V gene has CDR1 MNHEY and CDR2 SVGAGI.

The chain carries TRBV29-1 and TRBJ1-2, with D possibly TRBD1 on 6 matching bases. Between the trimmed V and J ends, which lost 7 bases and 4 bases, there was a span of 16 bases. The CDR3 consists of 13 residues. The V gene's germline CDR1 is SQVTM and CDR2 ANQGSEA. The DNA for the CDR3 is TGCAGCGCCACATCTACAGGGCTCTATGGCTACACCTTC. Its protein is CSATSTGLYGYTF.

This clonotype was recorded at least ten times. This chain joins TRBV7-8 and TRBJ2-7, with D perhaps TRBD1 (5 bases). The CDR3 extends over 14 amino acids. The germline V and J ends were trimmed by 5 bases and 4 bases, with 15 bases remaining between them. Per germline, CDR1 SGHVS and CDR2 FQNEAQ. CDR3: CASSLRPPGYEQYF. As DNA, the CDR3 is TGTGCCAGCAGCCTCAGACCCCCAGGGTACGAGCAGTACTTC.

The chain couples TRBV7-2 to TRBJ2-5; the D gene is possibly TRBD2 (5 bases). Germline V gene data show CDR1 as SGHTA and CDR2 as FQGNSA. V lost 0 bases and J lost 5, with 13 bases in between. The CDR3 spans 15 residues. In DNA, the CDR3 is TGTGCCAGCAGCTTAGCGGCCGCTAGCCGTGAGACCCAGTACTTC. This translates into CASSLAAASRETQYF.

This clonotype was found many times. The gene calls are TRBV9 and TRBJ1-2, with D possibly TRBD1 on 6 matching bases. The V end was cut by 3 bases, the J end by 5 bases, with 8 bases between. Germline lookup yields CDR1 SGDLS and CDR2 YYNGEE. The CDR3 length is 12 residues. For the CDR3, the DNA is TGTGCCAGCAGCGCAGGGGCGTATGGCTACACCTTC. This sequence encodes CASSAGAYGYTF.

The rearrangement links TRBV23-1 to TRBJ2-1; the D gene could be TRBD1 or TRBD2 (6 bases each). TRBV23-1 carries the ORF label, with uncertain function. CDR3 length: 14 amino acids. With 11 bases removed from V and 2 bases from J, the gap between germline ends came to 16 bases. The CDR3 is CASPGGGTYNEQFF. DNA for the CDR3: TGCGCCTCGCCCGGAGGGGGTACCTACAATGAGCAGTTCTTC.

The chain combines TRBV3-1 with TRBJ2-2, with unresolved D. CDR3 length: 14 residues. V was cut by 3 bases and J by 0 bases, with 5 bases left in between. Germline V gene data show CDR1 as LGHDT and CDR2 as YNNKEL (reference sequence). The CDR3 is CASSQAANTGELFF. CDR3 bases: TGTGCCAGCAGCCAGGCCGCGAACACCGGGGAGCTGTTTTTT.

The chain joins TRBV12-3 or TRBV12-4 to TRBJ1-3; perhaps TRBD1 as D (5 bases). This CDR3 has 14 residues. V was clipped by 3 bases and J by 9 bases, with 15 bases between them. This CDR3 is CASSLGQGIGTIYF. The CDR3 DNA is TGTGCCAGCAGTTTGGGGCAGGGAATCGGCACCATATATTTT.

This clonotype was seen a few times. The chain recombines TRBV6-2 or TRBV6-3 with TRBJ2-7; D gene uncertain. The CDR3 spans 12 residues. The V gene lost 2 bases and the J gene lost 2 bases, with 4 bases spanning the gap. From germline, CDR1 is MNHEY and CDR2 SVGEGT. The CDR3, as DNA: TGTGCCAGCAGTTACGGCACCTACGAGCAGTACTTC. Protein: CASSYGTYEQYF.

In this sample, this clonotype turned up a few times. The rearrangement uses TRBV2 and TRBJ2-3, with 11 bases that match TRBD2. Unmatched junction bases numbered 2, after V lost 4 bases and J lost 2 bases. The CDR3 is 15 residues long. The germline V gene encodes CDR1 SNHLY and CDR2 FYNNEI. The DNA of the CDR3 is TGTGCCAGCAGTGGACTAGCGGGGTTCACAGATACGCAGTATTTT. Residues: CASSGLAGFTDTQYF. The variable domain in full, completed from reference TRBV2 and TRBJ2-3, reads EPEVTQTPSHQVTQMGQEVILRCVPISNHLYFYWYRQILGQKVEFLVSFYNNEISEKSEIFDDQFSVERPDGSNFTLKIRSTKLEDSAMYFCASSGLAGFTDTQYFGPGTRLTVL.

The CDR3 loop reads CASSFAGWRGNQPQHF. CDR3 nucleotides: TGTGCCAGCAGTTTTGCTGGGTGGCGAGGCAATCAGCCCCAGCATTTT. The genes are TRBV12-3 or TRBV12-4 and TRBJ1-5, with D hard to call. This CDR3 is 16 amino acids long. V gave up 3 bases and J gave up 2 bases, with 14 bases separating them.

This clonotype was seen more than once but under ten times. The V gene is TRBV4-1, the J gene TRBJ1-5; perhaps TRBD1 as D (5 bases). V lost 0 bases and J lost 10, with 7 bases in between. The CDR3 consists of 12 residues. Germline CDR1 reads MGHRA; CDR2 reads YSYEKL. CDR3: CASSQEGDPQHF. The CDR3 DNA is TGCGCCAGCAGCCAAGAGGGGGATCCCCAGCATTTT.

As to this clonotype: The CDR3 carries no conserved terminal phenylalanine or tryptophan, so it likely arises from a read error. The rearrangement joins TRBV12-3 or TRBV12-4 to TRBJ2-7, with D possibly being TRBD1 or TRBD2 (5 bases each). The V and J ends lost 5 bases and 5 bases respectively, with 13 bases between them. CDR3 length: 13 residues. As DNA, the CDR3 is TGTGCCAGCAGTCGCTCGGGACGGGACGAGCAGTACTAC. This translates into CASSRSGRDEQYY.

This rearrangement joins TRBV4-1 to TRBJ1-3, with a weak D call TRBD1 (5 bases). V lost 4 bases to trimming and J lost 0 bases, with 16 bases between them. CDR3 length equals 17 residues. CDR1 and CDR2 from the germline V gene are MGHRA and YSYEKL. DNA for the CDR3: TGCGCCAGCAGCCCCACCCTGGTCGGGGGCTCTGGAAACACCATATATTTT. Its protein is CASSPTLVGGSGNTIYF.

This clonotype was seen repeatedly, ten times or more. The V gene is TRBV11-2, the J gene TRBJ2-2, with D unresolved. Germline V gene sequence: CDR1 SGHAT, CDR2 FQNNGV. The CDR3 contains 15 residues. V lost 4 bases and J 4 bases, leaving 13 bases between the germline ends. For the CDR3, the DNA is TGTGCCAGCAGCTCCCGGAGCGTCGGCACCGGGGAGCTGTTTTTT. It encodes CASSSRSVGTGELFF.

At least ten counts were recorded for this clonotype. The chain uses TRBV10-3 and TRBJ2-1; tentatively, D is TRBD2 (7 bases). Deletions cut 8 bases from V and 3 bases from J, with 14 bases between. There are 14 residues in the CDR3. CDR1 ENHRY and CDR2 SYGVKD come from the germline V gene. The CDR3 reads CAISRGGDYNEQFF. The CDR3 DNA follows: TGTGCCATCTCTAGGGGGGGTGACTACAATGAGCAGTTCTTC.

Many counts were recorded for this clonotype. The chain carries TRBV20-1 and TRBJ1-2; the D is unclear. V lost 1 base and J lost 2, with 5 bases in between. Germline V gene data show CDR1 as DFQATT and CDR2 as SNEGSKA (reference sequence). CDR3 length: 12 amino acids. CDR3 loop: CSARVQNYGYTF. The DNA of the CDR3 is TGCAGTGCTAGAGTACAGAACTATGGCTACACCTTC.

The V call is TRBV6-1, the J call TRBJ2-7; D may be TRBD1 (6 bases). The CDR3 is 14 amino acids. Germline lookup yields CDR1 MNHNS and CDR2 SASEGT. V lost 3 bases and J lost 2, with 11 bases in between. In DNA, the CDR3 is TGTGCCAGCAGTGAGAGGGGGAGAACCTACGAGCAGTACTTC. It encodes CASSERGRTYEQYF.

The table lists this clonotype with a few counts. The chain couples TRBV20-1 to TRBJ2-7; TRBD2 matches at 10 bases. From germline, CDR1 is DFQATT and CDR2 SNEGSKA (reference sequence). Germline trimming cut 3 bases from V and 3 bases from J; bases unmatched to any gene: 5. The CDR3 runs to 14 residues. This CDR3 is CSARSPSGGYEQYF. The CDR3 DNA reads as TGCAGTGCTAGGTCTCCTAGCGGGGGCTACGAGCAGTACTTC.